The 17 T cell receptor beta chains below were found in one sample sequenced in a study of blood T cell repertoires in COVID-19. Clones were sequenced by immunoSEQ multiplex PCR, and TCRdb holds only the in-frame ones, with some missing. The repertoire holds about 230,000 clones, with 80% to 85% as singletons. Sequenced input: peripheral blood. These receptors were taken from a man in his forties with acute or convalescent COVID-19.

This chain's CDR3 is CASSEGAGQGSLNQPQHF. The DNA of the CDR3 is TGTGCCAGCAGTGAAGGAGCTGGACAGGGATCCCTCAATCAGCCCCAGCATTTT. This rearrangement joins TRBV2 to TRBJ1-5; the match to TRBD1 covers 8 bases. The CDR3 is 18 amino acids. V trimming: 1 base; J trimming: 3 bases; junction bases outside the gene matches: 11. Germline CDR1 SNHLY, CDR2 FYNNEI.

V gene TRBV3-1 (or the pseudogene TRBV3-2) combines with J gene TRBJ1-2; possibly TRBD1 for D (5 bases). CDR1 is LGHDT and CDR2 is YNNKEL in the germline V gene (reference sequence). This CDR3 is built from 15 residues. V was cut by 1 base and J by 4 bases, with 13 bases left in between. DNA for the CDR3: TGTGCCAGCAGCCAAGCGGGAGGTGGGGGCTATGGCTACACCTTC. Amino acids: CASSQAGGGGYGYTF.

V and J are TRBV5-4 and TRBJ2-1; 7 bases agree with TRBD1. Losses at the gene ends were 3 bases for V and 13 bases for J; bases not matched to a gene: 7. The CDR3 is 12 residues long. The germline CDR1 and CDR2 sequences are SGHNT and YYREEE (reference sequence). CDR3 in amino acids: CASSYVDREQFF. In DNA, the CDR3 is TGTGCCAGCAGCTACGTTGACAGGGAACAGTTCTTC.

The count of this clone is one. The chain couples TRBV7-9 to TRBJ2-1, with TRBD2 as a possible D gene (6 bases). With 10 bases removed from V and 9 bases from J, the gap between germline ends came to 22 bases. The CDR3 is made up of 14 amino acids. Germline CDR1 reads SEHNR; CDR2 reads FQNEAQ (reference sequence). CDR3 in DNA: TGTGCCATCCAAAGTGACGGGAGAATAGGTGAGCAGTTCTTC. Protein: CAIQSDGRIGEQFF.

This chain links TRBV27 with TRBJ2-1, with D perhaps matching TRBD1 (6 bases). The V end lost 3 bases, the J end lost 5 bases, and 11 bases lay between the germline ends. CDR3 size: 14 residues. Germline assignment: CDR1 MNHEY and CDR2 SMNVEV (reference sequence). CDR3: CASSFKDSNNEQFF. In DNA form, the CDR3 reads TGTGCCAGCAGTTTCAAGGACAGTAACAATGAGCAGTTCTTC.

The chain links TRBV5-1 to TRBJ2-1; D may be TRBD2 (5 bases). With 4 bases removed from V and 4 bases from J, the gap between germline ends came to 15 bases. The CDR3 covers 15 residues. Germline CDR1 SGHRS, CDR2 YFSETQ. The CDR3 region has the DNA TGCGCCAGCAGCCCAACTAGTGGGCAGTACAATGAGCAGTTCTTC. It is translated as CASSPTSGQYNEQFF.

The V and J genes are TRBV5-1 and TRBJ1-2; D is perhaps TRBD1 (5 bases). V lost 2 bases, J lost 7 bases, and 12 bases lay in between. This CDR3 has 13 amino acids. Germline CDR1 SGHRS, CDR2 YFSETQ. The CDR3 DNA is TGCGCCAGCAGCTTCGACAGCCGCCTTGGCTACACCTTC. This codes for CASSFDSRLGYTF.

Concerning this clone: Other DNA sequences in the same sample also yield this CDR3. V is TRBV9 and J is TRBJ2-3; the match to TRBD2 covers 10 bases. From germline, CDR1 is SGDLS and CDR2 YYNGEE. Unmatched junction bases numbered 3, after V lost 0 bases and J lost 2 bases. CDR3 length: 16 residues. The CDR3 DNA reads TGTGCCAGCAGCGTAGTAGGACTAGCGGCCACAGATACGCAGTATTTT. This encodes CASSVVGLAATDTQYF.

This clone was detected a few times. This chain joins TRBV6-5 and TRBJ2-5, with D possibly being TRBD1 (5 bases). The V gene lost 6 bases and the J gene lost 4 bases, with 12 bases spanning the gap. CDR1 MNHEY and CDR2 SVGAGI come from the germline V gene. CDR3 size: 13 residues. CDR3 bases: TGTGCCAGCAGGTTAGGGGCCGTAGAGACCCAGTACTTC. Residues: CASRLGAVETQYF.

For the CDR3, the DNA is TGCGCCAGCAGCTTGGCCGGGGGTTTCTCTGGAAACACCATATATTTT. Protein product: CASSLAGGFSGNTIYF. V usage is TRBV5-1 and J usage is TRBJ1-3; tentative D call: TRBD1 (5 bases). The germline V and J ends were trimmed by 0 bases and 0 bases, with 10 bases remaining between them. The V gene's germline CDR1 is SGHRS and CDR2 YFSETQ. The CDR3 totals 16 residues.

The chain recombines TRBV7-9 with TRBJ1-1; 9 nucleotides line up with TRBD1. CDR3 length: 15 amino acids. Germline assignment: CDR1 SEHNR and CDR2 FQNEAQ (reference sequence). Losses at the gene ends were 5 bases for V and 2 bases for J; bases not matched to a gene: 6. The CDR3: CASSRGQGHNTEAFF. The DNA of the CDR3 is TGTGCCAGCAGCCGGGGACAGGGCCACAACACTGAAGCTTTCTTT.

The V gene is TRBV29-1, the J gene TRBJ1-2, with D unresolved. Germline V CDR1 and CDR2: SQVTM, ANQGSEA. The CDR3 runs to 12 residues. V was pared by 3 bases and J by 1 base, with 6 bases between. DNA of the CDR3: TGCAGCGTTGAGAAGCGTAACTATGGCTACACCTTC. Encoded protein: CSVEKRNYGYTF.

The chain recombines TRBV7-2 with TRBJ1-2; 7 positions agree with TRBD1. Trimming took 5 bases from V and 5 from J; bases not matched to a gene: 17. Germline V gene lookup returns CDR1 SGHTA and CDR2 FQGNSA. The CDR3 is made up of 17 amino acids. CDR3 residues: CASSRDVYRGRPYGYTF. The CDR3 DNA sequence: TGTGCCAGCAGCCGCGACGTCTACAGGGGCCGACCTTATGGCTACACCTTC.

The chain is built from TRBV18 and TRBJ2-3, with 8 bases that match TRBD2. Trimming removed 5 bases from V and 2 bases from J; junction bases left unmatched: 12. From germline, CDR1 is KGHSH and CDR2 LQKENI. The CDR3 loop spans 17 amino acids. CDR3 coding DNA: TGTGCCAGCTCAACCAGCGTGGCGGGAGGCCACACAGATACGCAGTATTTT. This codes for CASSTSVAGGHTDTQYF.

The chain is built from TRBV6-6 and TRBJ2-5; 12 bases align to TRBD2. The V gene's germline CDR1 is MNHNY and CDR2 SVGAGI (reference sequence). The ends lost 8 bases at V and 5 bases at J; junction bases unmatched: 9. The CDR3 runs to 15 residues. The DNA for the CDR3 is TGTGCCAGCGGGGGGACTAGCGGGCCCCAGGAGACCCAGTACTTC. Its translation is CASGGTSGPQETQYF.

The DNA for the CDR3 is TGTGCCAGCAGCCAAGCGGGTATTTACGAGCAGTACTTC. It specifies CASSQAGIYEQYF. The rearrangement uses TRBV7-2 and TRBJ2-7; tentative D call: TRBD2 (6 bases). From germline, CDR1 is SGHTA and CDR2 FQGNSA. This CDR3 is built from 13 residues. V was pared by 5 bases and J by 4 bases, with 12 bases between.

The rearrangement links TRBV2 to TRBJ1-1; the D gene is possibly TRBD1 (5 bases). The germline gives CDR1 SNHLY, CDR2 FYNNEI. The V and J ends lost 3 bases and 1 base respectively, with 9 bases between them. The CDR3 extends over 14 amino acids. CDR3 loop: CASSERGPNTEAFF. CDR3 coding DNA: TGTGCCAGCAGTGAGCGGGGACCGAACACTGAAGCTTTCTTT.